This is a list of T cell receptor beta chains from one sample in a study of blood T cell repertoires in COVID-19. TCRdb's copy holds only in-frame clones and misses some; the assay was immunoSEQ multiplex PCR. The data contain a few hundred thousand clones, 85% of them seen just once; the ten biggest clones take up about 1%. Sample: peripheral blood. The receptors come from a middle-aged man with acute or convalescent COVID-19. The CDR3 runs from the conserved cysteine through the conserved F or W. The order of the fields is clone size, V gene, J gene, D gene, CDR3 DNA, CDR3 protein. D genes are given only for firm matches. Size is omitted from some rows. Given values are once, few, many or a class for expanded clones.

.	TRBV19	TRBJ2-5	.	TGTGCCAGTAGTATAGATCTATGGGAGACCCAGTACTTC	CASSIDLWETQYF
.	TRBV6-1	TRBJ1-5	TRBD1	TGTGCCAGCAGTGAAGGGACAGACAGGGGCCAGCATTTT	CASSEGTDRGQHF
.	TRBV27	TRBJ2-7	TRBD1	TGTGCCAGCAGTCAGACAGGGAACAGTGGCGAGCAGTACTTC	CASSQTGNSGEQYF
once	TRBV29-1	TRBJ2-7	.	TGCAGCGTTGAAGGACAGCCATACGAGCAGTACTTC	CSVEGQPYEQYF
.	TRBV2	TRBJ1-2	TRBD1	TGTGCCAGCACGCCAGGGGGCGGAAACTATGGCTACACCTTC	CASTPGGGNYGYTF
.	TRBV27	TRBJ2-2	.	TGTGCCAGCGGAAAGCGGCCGGCCACCGGGGAGCTGTTTTTT	CASGKRPATGELFF
.	TRBV7-9	TRBJ2-3	TRBD1	TGTGCCAGCAGCCTAGTCCACTCCGGGACAGGGGGAGATACGCAGTATTTT	CASSLVHSGTGGDTQYF
.	TRBV6-5	TRBJ1-2	TRBD1	TGTGCCAGCAGCAACAGGGGACCGGCTGGCTACACCTTC	CASSNRGPAGYTF
.	TRBV6-1	TRBJ1-1	TRBD1	TGTGCCAGCAGTGAAAACAGGGGTCTAATGAACACTGAAGCTTTCTTT	CASSENRGLMNTEAFF
.	TRBV18	TRBJ1-1	.	TGTGCCAGCTCACCACAGGAGGGACCTGAAGCTTTCTTT	CASSPQEGPEAFF
.	TRBV5-1	TRBJ1-2	TRBD1	TGCGCCAGCAGCTTGGAGTTAGGGACAGACGGCTACACCTTC	CASSLELGTDGYTF
.	TRBV25-1	TRBJ2-2	.	TGTGCCAGCAGTGAATGGAGGGCCGGGGAGCTGTTTTTT	CASSEWRAGELFF
.	TRBV3-1/TRBV3-2	TRBJ2-3	TRBD2	TGTGCCAGCAGCCAAGGGGCTGCGCGGGGGTACCCCTTT	CASSQGAARGYPF
.	TRBV19	TRBJ1-1	.	TGTGCCAGTAGTATAGCCAGGGCCCAGAACACTGAAGCTTTCTTT	CASSIARAQNTEAFF
few	TRBV5-6	TRBJ1-1	.	TGTGCCAGCAGCAGCGAGGGGGTTAGGAACACTGAAGCTTTCTTT	CASSSEGVRNTEAFF
.	TRBV5-1	TRBJ1-1	TRBD1	TGCGCCAGCAGTCAATCCACGGGACAGGGGGTTGAAGCTTTCTTT	CASSQSTGQGVEAFF